Sequencing of this TCR beta chain was carried out in a study of blood T cell repertoires in COVID-19 (dated by TCRdb to 2020 to 2021). For the study in its entirety: Collaborator samples came from the United States, Italy and Spain and covered acute and convalescent phases of COVID-19. Deeply sampled blood TCRbeta repertoires from subjects exposed to, actively infected with, or recovered from COVID-19 were included in the dataset. HLA class I and class II types, where available, came from metadata supplied by the sample provider rather than from assay-based typing. The sample metadata nearly always contained a de-identified subject ID, COVID-19 status, age in years and sex. Samples were obtained from the ongoing ImmuneRACE study (first 160 participants) and from roughly 1,300 subjects provided by 6 global collaborators. The prospective study material was composed of cDNA or gDNA derived from T cells, B-cell-depleted T cells, or PBMCs. The repertoires were released in a freely available public database intended as a resource for research on the immune response to SARS-CoV-2.

CDR1 is given as SGDLS and CDR2 as YYNGEE, both from the germline V gene. V is trimmed back by 3 bases and J by 4 bases, and the junction contains 6 bases that no gene match accounts for. The cysteine opens and the phenylalanine closes a CDR3 of 15 amino acids. Just CDR3 DNA is preserved here, 45 bases in frame from base 1. TCRbeta CDR3 regions were amplified from genomic DNA by means of the immunoSEQ Assay, a bias-controlled multiplex PCR. The source study handled its data this way. The number of nucleated cells in each sample was estimated from the amplification of reference gene primers within the assay. Sequence reads were collapsed and filtered to measure the absolute abundance of every unique TCRbeta CDR3 rearrangement. For each sample, productive Simpson clonality was calculated as the square root of Simpson's diversity index across productive rearrangements. Sourced from immuneACCESS, this table was stored by TCRdb with only in-frame sequences that have V and J called. A share of the clones is absent; for the studies checked, an unresolved V gene accounts for under half, and the remainder has no known explanation. Clone size and the V and J calls come from that table; the DNA yielded D and trimming. Across this sample there are some 400,000 clones, with 80% to 90% seen only once. The ten biggest clones cover under 3% of the sample.

General findings and caveats noted by the study authors: How much clinical and demographic metadata was included differed by source and by participant, and the metadata was provided uncurated.

Details on this clone: What this receptor recognizes is not known. No per-base quality is available; no much larger clone lies one base away.

One collaborating source in Seattle enrolled patients while the patients were actively infected and followed the patients over time throughout the course of disease. The collaborating institutions used their own protocols to collect whole blood in K2EDTA tubes. Collaborator samples were shipped for TCRbeta analysis as frozen whole blood, isolated PBMCs, or DNA extracted from either sample type. The sequencing sample was made of peripheral blood. This TCR was sampled from a woman aged 60-75 years with COVID-19, enrolled during active disease. The sequence joins TRBV9 to TRBJ2-5, and 10 bases in between align with TRBD1. In nucleotides, the sequence is TGTGCCAGCAGCGCCCCAAGGACAGGGGGAGAGACCCAGTACTTC. Translation gives CASSAPRTGGETQYF.